This TCR beta chain comes out of a study of CD8+CD57+ T cells in acquired aplastic anemia (dated by TCRdb to the late 2010s). General notes on the study: Extracted DNA from sorted CD4+ and CD8+ cells averaged about 3.4 ug, ranging from roughly 0.17 to 30 ug. CD8+CD57+ expansion was defined as frequency above the mean frequency observed in healthy subjects. Overall study results and their limits: Twenty-nine CD8+ CDR3 sequences were shared between patients and controls but appeared highly expressed in patients and within their immunodominant clones. Patients and healthy controls showed no significant difference in CD8+ Simpson's diversity (P=0.060).

Genomic DNA served as template for TCR beta VDJ combination and CDR3 sequence profiling. TCR repertoire sequencing was run on an Illumina HiSeq 2000. The paper's processing steps were these. TRBV/TRBJ rearrangement plots, CDR3 size and DJ length profiles, and Simpson's diversity index were used to assess repertoires. Whichever DNA sequence was most abundant in the deep sequencing data was defined as the immunodominant clone. CDR3 amino acid sequences were checked for sharing across subjects and were also compared against the VDJdb database and published repertoires. Using fastp at Q25 and MiXCR, TCRdb reprocessed the public reads and kept productive beta chains. Rows are unified per CDR3 protein, each entry keeping the most common DNA and genes. The V and J calls shown here were made by TCRdb, not taken from the authors' results. The sample profile shows about 120,000 distinct CDR3 sequences; roughly 55% of them were found once. Roughly 32% of the sample belongs to the ten largest clones.

As regards this clonotype: The target of this receptor is not known. Nothing much larger sits one base from this clone, and base qualities are not available.

There are 13 amino acids in the CDR3, from cysteine to phenylalanine inclusive. Only the CDR3 DNA stays, 39 bases, in frame from base 1. V sheds 7 bases and J sheds 4 bases, leaving 13 bases between their ends. As encoded in the germline V gene (reference sequence), CDR1 is SEHNR while CDR2 is FQNEAQ. Expansion of CD8+CD57+ cells had been shown by flow cytometry in the patients chosen for sequencing. All patients had severe acquired aplastic anemia diagnosed by International Study of Aplastic Anemia and Agranulocytosis and Camitta criteria. No patient had received any therapy when blood was sampled. TCR repertoires of sorted CD4+ and CD8+ blood T cells from severe aplastic anemia patients and healthy subjects were deep-sequenced in the study. Patients were enrolled in the USA under clinicaltrials.gov protocols 00001620, 01623167, 00001397, 00071045, 00081523 and 00961064. Ficoll-Paque density gradient centrifugation was used to isolate peripheral blood mononuclear cells. Before DNA extraction, CD4+ and CD8+ T cells were sorted with FACS or magnetic beads.

The receptor was derived from a human donor with aplastic anemia. Sequenced material: sorted CD4+, CD8+, or CD8+CD57+ T cells (not recorded which) from PBMCs. The sequence is built from TRBV7-9 and TRBJ1-1; possibly the D gene is TRBD1, per 5 matching bases. The sequenced DNA: TGTGCCAGCACATCCGGGAGGGGCACTGAAGCTTTCTTT. Its protein reads: CASTSGRGTEAFF.